The clone carrying this T cell receptor beta chain was picked up many times. This specimen comes from a study of identical twins. From germline, CDR1 is SGHTA and CDR2 FQGNSA. Germline trimming cut 6 bases from V and 6 bases from J; bases unmatched to any gene: 8. The CDR3 covers 14 residues. MiXCR was run by TCRdb on the 5' RACE reads, yielding one entry per CDR3 protein. The sample comprises roughly 700,000 distinct CDR3 sequences, around 8.3% of which are singletons, and about 0.98% rests with the top ten. The sample was also reused in another study, on yellow fever vaccine responses in identical twins.

The TCR was taken from a woman between 18 and 29 years old in good health. Specimen: PBMCs. The chain uses TRBV7-2 and TRBJ2-7; 10 positions agree with TRBD2. Written as DNA, the CDR3 is TGTGCCAGCAGATATCTAGCGGGAGACGCCGAGCAGTACTTC. Protein product: CASRYLAGDAEQYF.